The 28 T cell receptor beta chains listed next were all sequenced from one sample in a study of T cells in Graves' hyperthyroidism and ophthalmopathy. Amplification targeted TCR beta CDR3 regions from RNA transcripts. HTBI primers were the set used in a first-round RT-PCR of the TCR CDR3. TCRdb independently ran MiXCR on the multiplex PCR reads; one entry per CDR3 protein. The sample lists 300,000 or so distinct CDR3 sequences, over 15% occurring once. The sample consisted of blood. The receptors here all came from a woman aged 55-69 years with Graves' ophthalmopathy.

The V and J genes are TRBV5-5 and TRBJ1-1; D unresolved. Per germline, CDR1 SGHKS and CDR2 YYEKEE (reference sequence). This CDR3 is built from 15 residues. V shed 1 base and J shed 2 bases, with 12 bases lying between them. CDR3 region: CASSLFGQPNTEAFF. In nucleotides, the CDR3 is TGTGCCAGCAGCTTGTTTGGTCAGCCAAACACTGAAGCTTTCTTT.

On this clonotype: At one end, the junction sequence differs from germline, possibly due to a read error. The chain employs TRBV5-1 and TRBJ2-1, with 11 bases that match TRBD1. Germline V gene lookup returns CDR1 SGHRS and CDR2 YFSETQ. The CDR3 runs to 12 residues. For the CDR3, the DNA is TGCGCCAGCAGCACCGGACAGGGGGCGCATGTCTTC. Amino acid sequence: CASSTGQGAHVF.

This clonotype occurred once. Being one base from a much bigger clone, this may be a read error. This rearrangement joins TRBV7-2 to TRBJ2-4, with D perhaps TRBD1 or TRBD2 (5 bases each). The CDR3 consists of 15 residues. The germline V gene has CDR1 SGHTA and CDR2 FQGNSA. The chain's CDR3 is CASSLNPGTSNIQHF. In DNA form, the CDR3 reads TGTGCCAGCAGCTTAAATCCAGGGACGAGTAACATTCAGCACTTC.

This clonotype was detected many times. The chain links TRBV6-1 to TRBJ2-1; D is perhaps TRBD2 (5 bases). This CDR3 is 15 amino acids long. The germline V and J ends were trimmed by 5 bases and 9 bases, with 20 bases remaining between them. Germline V gives CDR1 MNHNS, CDR2 SASEGT. Written as DNA, the CDR3 is TGTGCCAGCAGTAGCTACGGGTCTCGGGAAAGTGAGCAGTTCTTC. Translating it yields CASSSYGSRESEQFF.

This clonotype turned up a few times. The chain combines TRBV18 with TRBJ2-7, with D perhaps matching TRBD1 or TRBD2 (5 bases each). Looked up from germline, CDR1 is KGHSH and CDR2 is LQKENI. This CDR3 has 14 amino acids. The V gene lost 3 bases and the J gene lost 4 bases, with 13 bases spanning the gap. The DNA of the CDR3 is TGTGCCAGCTCACCTGCGCGAGGGGTTTACGAGCAGTACTTC. The encoded protein is CASSPARGVYEQYF.

This clonotype was observed many times. The chain combines TRBV28 with TRBJ2-6; D not certain. The CDR3 covers 16 residues. From germline, CDR1 is MDHEN and CDR2 SYDVKM. V lost 2 bases to trimming and J lost 0 bases, with 8 bases between them. DNA for the CDR3: TGTGCCAGCAGTTTACCAAAGGGCTCTGGGGCCAACGTCCTGACTTTC. The encoded protein is CASSLPKGSGANVLTF. Complete variable domain (other parts from reference TRBV28 and TRBJ2-6): DVKVTQSSRYLVKRTGEKVFLECVQDMDHENMFWYRQDPGLGLRLIYFSYDVKMKEKGDIPEGYSVSREKKERFSLILESASTNQTSMYLCASSLPKGSGANVLTFGAGSRLTVL.

This clonotype appeared a few times. The V call is TRBV18, the J call TRBJ2-6; a possible D gene is TRBD1 (5 bases). V lost 3 bases, J lost 1 base, and 16 bases lay in between. This CDR3 region has 18 residues. Germline assignment: CDR1 KGHSH and CDR2 LQKENI. CDR3 sequence (DNA): TGTGCCAGCTCACCCTTCCAGGCGACAGAGTCTGGGGCCAACGTCCTGACTTTC. Protein product: CASSPFQATESGANVLTF.

This clonotype was detected ten times or more. The gene calls are TRBV7-3 and TRBJ2-7; D is ambiguous. The germline V gene has CDR1 SGHTA and CDR2 FQGTGA. Trimming shortened V by 0 bases and J by 6 bases, and 9 bases separated the two germline ends. The CDR3 loop spans 13 amino acids. CDR3 nucleotide sequence: TGTGCCAGCAGCTTAACGAAAGCAAGCGAGCAGTACTTC. Its protein is CASSLTKASEQYF.

This clonotype was recorded at least ten times. The J gene is TRBJ2-4, the V gene TRBV12-5; TRBD2 matches 12 bases. Germline V lookup: CDR1 LGHNT, CDR2 FRNRAP. V lost 2 bases and J lost 0; bases outside the gene matches: 8. The CDR3 runs to 19 residues. DNA for the CDR3: TGTGCTAGTGGTTTGCGACTAGCGGGGGCTCCCTTAGCCAAAAACATTCAGTACTTC. Its translation: CASGLRLAGAPLAKNIQYF.

This chain uses TRBV3-1 with TRBJ2-5; D is undetermined. Germline V gives CDR1 LGHDT, CDR2 YNNKEL (reference sequence). V lost 2 bases to trimming and J lost 3 bases, with 7 bases between them. CDR3 size: 13 residues. The CDR3 loop reads CASSQYEKETQYF. CDR3 nucleotide sequence: TGTGCCAGCAGCCAATACGAGAAAGAGACCCAGTACTTC.

The chain links TRBV20-1 to TRBJ1-1; 9 positions match TRBD1. Losses at the gene ends were 0 bases for V and 5 bases for J; bases not matched to a gene: 10. Germline loops: CDR1 DFQATT, CDR2 SNEGSKA (reference sequence). There are 16 residues in the CDR3. CDR3: CSARDEHRGLKTEAFF. The CDR3 DNA is TGCAGTGCTAGAGACGAGCACAGGGGGCTTAAAACTGAAGCTTTCTTT.

This clonotype came up a few times. The chain employs TRBV7-2 and TRBJ1-4; TRBD1 agrees at 9 bases. V lost 5 bases, J lost 7 bases, and 8 bases stayed unmatched. The CDR3 has 15 residues. Per the germline V gene, CDR1 is SGHTA and CDR2 is FQGNSA. The CDR3 DNA follows: TGTGCCAGCAGCCCGTACGGGACAGGGAGTGAAAAACTGTTTTTT. It yields the protein CASSPYGTGSEKLFF.

As to this clonotype: Since a much larger clone is just one base distant, this may be a read error. The chain employs TRBV28 and TRBJ1-2; D gene ambiguous. The CDR3 extends over 13 amino acids. Germline V gene sequence: CDR1 MDHEN, CDR2 SYDVKM. CDR3 sequence: CASRLMAADGYTF. The CDR3 nucleotides read TGTGCCAGCCGTTTAATGGCGGCGGATGGCTACACCTTC.

Remarks on this clonotype: This may be a read error, as it is one base from a much larger clone. The chain links TRBV20-1 to TRBJ2-1, with no clear D. The length of the CDR3 is 14 residues. The germline V gene has CDR1 DFQATT and CDR2 SNEGSKA (reference sequence). CDR3 in DNA: TGCAGTGCTAGATCCCCGCTCTCCTACAATGGGCAGTTCTTC. It is translated as CSARSPLSYNGQFF.

This clonotype was observed many times. CDR3 sequence: CASSRLPGTINSPLHF. CDR3 nucleotide sequence: TGTGCCAGCAGCCGGTTACCCGGGACGATAAATTCACCCCTCCACTTT. The chain carries TRBV3-1 and TRBJ1-6, with D perhaps TRBD1 (5 bases). From germline, CDR1 is LGHDT and CDR2 YNNKEL (reference sequence). Trimming removed 4 bases at V and 7 bases at J, with 17 bases between. The CDR3 length is 16 residues.

This clonotype was seen repeatedly, ten times or more. This chain links TRBV5-1 with TRBJ2-3; 7 bases fit TRBD1. The CDR3 covers 16 residues. CDR1 is SGHRS and CDR2 is YFSETQ in the germline V gene. Trimming took 4 bases from V and 0 from J; bases not matched to a gene: 8. This chain's CDR3 is CASSATTGLSTDTQYF. The CDR3 nucleotides are TGCGCCAGCAGCGCGACGACAGGGCTAAGCACAGATACGCAGTATTTT. Drawing the rest from reference TRBV5-1 and TRBJ2-3, the complete variable domain is KAGVTQTPRYLIKTRGQQVTLSCSPISGHRSVSWYQQTPGQGLQFLFEYFSETQRNKGNFPGRFSGRQFSNSRSEMNVSTLELGDSALYLCASSATTGLSTDTQYFGPGTRLTVL.

Many counts were recorded for this clonotype. The V gene is TRBV5-1, the J gene TRBJ1-1; possibly TRBD1 for D (5 bases). Germline V gene data show CDR1 as SGHRS and CDR2 as YFSETQ. V was cut by 0 bases and J by 4 bases, with 10 bases left in between. CDR3 length: 14 residues. CDR3 residues: CASSLARGSTEAFF. The CDR3 region has the DNA TGCGCCAGCAGCTTGGCCCGGGGCAGCACTGAAGCTTTCTTT.

In the case of this clonotype: An end of the junction does not agree with germline; a read error may underlie this. The CDR3 nucleotides read TGTGCCAGCAGCTTACAAACTGCTTACAATGGGCAGTTCTTC. Its translation: CASSLQTAYNGQFF. The rearrangement links TRBV7-9 to TRBJ2-1; D gene unclear. CDR1 is SEHNR, CDR2 FQNEAQ, per germline (reference sequence). The CDR3 extends over 14 amino acids.

This clonotype was seen ten or more times. The chain couples TRBV28 to TRBJ2-1, with TRBD2 matching 8 bases. Germline CDR1 MDHEN, CDR2 SYDVKM. After removal of 7 bases from V and 0 bases from J, the junction contained 11 bases not matched to a gene. CDR3 length equals 17 residues. Here the CDR3 reads CASTVRTSPFSYNEQFF. The CDR3 DNA is TGTGCCAGCACTGTGCGGACTAGCCCTTTCTCCTACAATGAGCAGTTCTTC.

This clonotype was recorded many times. The V gene is TRBV12-3 or TRBV12-4, the J gene TRBJ1-1, with TRBD1 as a possible D gene (6 bases). The V end was cut by 4 bases, the J end by 1 base, with 13 bases between. The CDR3 runs 15 residues. This chain's CDR3 is CASSSNQQGNTEAFF. CDR3 sequence (DNA): TGTGCCAGCAGTTCCAACCAACAGGGGAACACTGAAGCTTTCTTT.

The rearrangement uses TRBV19 and TRBJ1-3; D gene uncertain. The V end lost 5 bases, the J end lost 0 bases, and 8 bases lay between the germline ends. The germline V gene has CDR1 LNHDA and CDR2 SQIVND (reference sequence). This CDR3 is built from 14 residues. The CDR3 DNA sequence: TGTGCCAGTAGTGACTGGAGCTCTGGAAACACCATATATTTT. Translation: CASSDWSSGNTIYF.

This clonotype was seen at least ten times. The chain is built from TRBV6-1 and TRBJ1-4; D may be TRBD1 (5 bases). Germline V gene sequence: CDR1 MNHNS, CDR2 SASEGT. The CDR3 consists of 14 residues. V was shortened by 6 bases and J by 5 bases, with 13 bases between the two germline ends. This CDR3 is CASSPGSVNEKLFF. The CDR3 DNA sequence: TGTGCCAGCAGCCCAGGGAGTGTCAATGAAAAACTGTTTTTT.

The chain has TRBV10-1 and TRBJ2-3; 7 bases are shared with TRBD1. Trimming cost V 6 bases and J 5 bases; bases outside gene matches: 11. Per germline, CDR1 WNHNN and CDR2 SYGVQD (reference sequence). The CDR3 extends over 15 amino acids. In DNA, the CDR3 is TGCGCCAGCAGCGGGACAGAAAAAGAGGGAGATACGCAGTATTTT. Amino acid sequence: CASSGTEKEGDTQYF.

This clonotype has only a few counts. The genes are TRBV5-4 and TRBJ2-3; possibly TRBD1 for D (8 bases). The CDR3 consists of 14 residues. V shed 5 bases and J shed 3 bases, with 13 bases lying between them. CDR1 is SGHNT and CDR2 is YYREEE in the germline V gene (reference sequence). The CDR3 DNA reads as TGTGCCAGCAGGACACAGGGGGGGACAGATACGCAGTATTTT. Translation gives CASRTQGGTDTQYF.

The V gene is TRBV13, the J gene TRBJ1-2; a possible D gene is TRBD1 (6 bases). The V gene lost 1 base and the J gene lost 8 bases, with 20 bases spanning the gap. The length of the CDR3 is 16 residues. Germline V gene data show CDR1 as PRHDT and CDR2 as FYEKMQ (reference sequence). CDR3 DNA sequence: TGTGCCAGCAGCTTAGAAATGGGGGCGCGAGGATCGGGCTACACCTTC. Protein product: CASSLEMGARGSGYTF.

This clonotype was recorded many times. The gene calls are TRBV3-1 and TRBJ2-5; possible D gene TRBD2, 6 bases. Germline assignment: CDR1 LGHDT and CDR2 YNNKEL (reference sequence). CDR3 length: 14 amino acids. The ends were cut back, 4 bases at V and 1 base at J, with 10 bases in the middle. The CDR3 sequence: CASSLGGVQETQYF. The CDR3 DNA sequence: TGTGCCAGCAGCCTGGGGGGAGTCCAAGAGACCCAGTACTTC.

A single count supports this clonotype. This chain joins TRBV10-1 and TRBJ2-7; no reliable D call. V lost 0 bases and J lost 6, with 9 bases in between. From germline, CDR1 is WNHNN and CDR2 SYGVQD (reference sequence). This CDR3 spans 13 amino acids. The CDR3 DNA reads TGCGCCAGCAGTGAGTCGCCCCACGGCGAGCAGTACTTC. Translated, it gives CASSESPHGEQYF.

This clonotype was recorded once. This sequence joins TRBV11-2 and TRBJ2-1; the D gene is possibly TRBD2 (6 bases). Trimming pared 2 bases from V and 11 bases from J, leaving 13 bases between. This CDR3 is built from 13 residues. Per the germline V gene, CDR1 is SGHAT and CDR2 is FQNNGV. CDR3 in amino acids: CASSLLVGSKQFF. CDR3 coding DNA: TGTGCCAGCAGCTTACTGGTCGGGAGTAAGCAGTTCTTC.